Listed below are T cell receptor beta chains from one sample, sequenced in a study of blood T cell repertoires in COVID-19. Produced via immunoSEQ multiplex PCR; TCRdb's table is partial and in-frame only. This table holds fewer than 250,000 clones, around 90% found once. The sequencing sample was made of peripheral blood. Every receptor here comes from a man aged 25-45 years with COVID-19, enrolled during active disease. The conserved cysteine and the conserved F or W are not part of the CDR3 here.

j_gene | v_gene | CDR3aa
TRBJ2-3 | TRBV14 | ASSRRAGGRDTQY
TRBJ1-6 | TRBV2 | ASSAQGAGSPLH
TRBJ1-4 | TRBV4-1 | ASSHRTQHPEKLF
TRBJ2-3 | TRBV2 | ASSESQTLDTQY
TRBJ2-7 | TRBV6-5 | ASKRTGPYEQY
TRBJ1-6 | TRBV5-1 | ASSLGQTNSPLH
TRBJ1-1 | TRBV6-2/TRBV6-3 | ASSYGTGNTEAF
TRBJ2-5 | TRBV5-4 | ASSTPRQGGLGGETQY
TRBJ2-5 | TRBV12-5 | ASGLSGGETQY
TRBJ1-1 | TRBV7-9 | ASSLVRVNTEAF
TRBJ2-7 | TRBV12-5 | ASGLVHQGTHEQY
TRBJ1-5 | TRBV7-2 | ASSGQGDQPQH
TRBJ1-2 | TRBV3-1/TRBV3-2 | ASSTNPRGHYGYT
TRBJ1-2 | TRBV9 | ASSVGGGHYGYT
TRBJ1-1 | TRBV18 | ASSPPTGEAF
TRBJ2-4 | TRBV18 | ASSPLGLGDIQY
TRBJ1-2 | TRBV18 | ASSPDRSYGYT
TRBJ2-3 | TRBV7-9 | ASSLDGDRAPDTQY
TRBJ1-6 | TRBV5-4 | ASSLVRGESSPLH
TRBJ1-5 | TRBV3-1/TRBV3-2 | ASSLDRVNQPQH
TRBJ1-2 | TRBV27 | ASSLLGGSDGYT
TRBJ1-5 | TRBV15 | ATSTDSNQPQH
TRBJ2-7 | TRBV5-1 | ASSYTLGTYEQY
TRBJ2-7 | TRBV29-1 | SVRGLYHEQY
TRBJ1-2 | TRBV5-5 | ASSLNRDRGYT
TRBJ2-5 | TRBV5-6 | ASSLGASLAAETQY
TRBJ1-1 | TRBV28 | ASIQGGGNTEAF
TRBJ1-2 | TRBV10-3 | AIKGVGGYGYT
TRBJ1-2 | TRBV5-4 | ASSFRTGNNYGYT
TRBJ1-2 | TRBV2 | ASSDPGGYGYT
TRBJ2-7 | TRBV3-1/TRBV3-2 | ASSQSSEQY
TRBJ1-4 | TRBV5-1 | ASSPGQGDSEKLF
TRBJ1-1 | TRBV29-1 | SVEEGGGGTEAF
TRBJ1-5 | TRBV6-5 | ASSLGQGAIQPQH
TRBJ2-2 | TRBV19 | ASSIVQGSGELF
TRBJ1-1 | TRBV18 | ASSLSKNPGDTEAF
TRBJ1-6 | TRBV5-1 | ASSLGPGQGSPLH
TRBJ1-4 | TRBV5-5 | ASSWKTGIVSTNEKLF
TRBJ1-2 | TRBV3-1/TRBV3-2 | ASSQGFRQNYGYT